The 9 T cell receptor beta chains below come from one sample, sequenced in a study of shared clonotypes between healthy human individuals. Some clones are missing from TCRdb's copy, which holds only in-frame ones; the method was immunoSEQ multiplex PCR. The table shows under 2,000,000 clones, with 85% to 95% occurring only once. Naivety among CD8 cells was defined by CD45RO negativity and positive CCR7 selection, thereby excluding terminally differentiated effector memory CD45RA+ cells. The sequenced material came from naive CD8+ T cells sorted from blood. These receptors originate from a man in his late teens or twenties in good health.

The rearrangement links TRBV29-1 to TRBJ2-1; TRBD1 might be the D (6 bases). Germline lookup yields CDR1 SQVTM and CDR2 ANQGSEA. Trimming removed 4 bases from V and 7 bases from J, with 14 bases in between. The CDR3 contains 13 residues. CDR3 nucleotides: TGCAGCGTTGTGTCAGGGGCGCAGAATGAGCAGTTCTTC. It translates to CSVVSGAQNEQFF.

The chain uses TRBV2 and TRBJ2-7, with D tentatively TRBD2 (7 bases). Germline V gene lookup returns CDR1 SNHLY and CDR2 FYNNEI. The CDR3 sequence is 17 residues long. The V and J ends lost 4 bases and 2 bases respectively, with 21 bases between them. The CDR3, as DNA: TGTGCCAGCAGTGTACCCTTAGGGGGGGCATTTACCTACGAGCAGTACTTC. Protein sequence: CASSVPLGGAFTYEQYF.

The chain has TRBV7-2 and TRBJ2-7; a possible D gene is TRBD1 (5 bases). V lost 4 bases, J lost 2 bases, and 18 bases lay in between. CDR3 length: 16 amino acids. From germline, CDR1 is SGHTA and CDR2 FQGNSA. The CDR3 DNA follows: TGTGCCAGCAGCTACCCCTGGGGCAGGGAACCCTACGAGCAGTACTTC. Protein product: CASSYPWGREPYEQYF.

This rearrangement joins TRBV5-4 to TRBJ2-7; D is possibly TRBD1 (6 bases). Trimming cost V 4 bases and J 3 bases, with 11 bases left between them. The CDR3 extends over 13 amino acids. The V gene's germline CDR1 is SGHNT and CDR2 YYREEE (reference sequence). The CDR3 coding sequence is TGTGCCAGCAGCCTCAGGGGCCACTACGAGCAGTACTTC. Encoded protein: CASSLRGHYEQYF.

The rearrangement uses TRBV9 and TRBJ1-1; no clear D. The CDR3 runs 12 residues. Germline loops: CDR1 SGDLS, CDR2 YYNGEE. The germline V and J ends were trimmed by 3 bases and 5 bases, with 8 bases remaining between them. CDR3 DNA: TGTGCCAGCAGCGGATCCGCGACTGAAGCTTTCTTT. It translates to CASSGSATEAFF. The whole variable domain, filled in from reference TRBV9 and TRBJ1-1, reads DSGVTQTPKHLITATGQRVTLRCSPRSGDLSVYWYQQSLDQGLQFLIQYYNGEERAKGNILERFSAQQFPDLHSELNLSSLELGDSALYFCASSGSATEAFFGQGTRLTVV.

The V gene is TRBV4-1, the J gene TRBJ2-1; a possible D gene is TRBD1 (5 bases). The CDR3 is made up of 14 amino acids. The germline V gene has CDR1 MGHRA and CDR2 YSYEKL. Trimming left V 1 base short and J 8 bases short, with 12 bases between. The CDR3 reads CASSQVGEGDEQFF. In nucleotides, the CDR3 is TGCGCCAGCAGCCAAGTAGGGGAAGGCGATGAGCAGTTCTTC.

This chain joins TRBV6-5 and TRBJ2-5; the match to TRBD1 covers 7 bases. CDR1 MNHEY and CDR2 SVGAGI come from the germline V gene. The CDR3 is made up of 15 amino acids. Germline trimming cut 5 bases from V and 2 bases from J; bases unmatched to any gene: 8. This chain's CDR3 is CASSPSGGTQETQYF. The CDR3 DNA reads as TGTGCCAGCAGTCCTTCAGGGGGAACACAAGAGACCCAGTACTTC.

The chain carries TRBV11-2 and TRBJ1-2; TRBD1 might be the D (6 bases). CDR1 is SGHAT and CDR2 is FQNNGV in the germline V gene. The CDR3 length is 14 residues. The V gene lost 3 bases and the J gene lost 8 bases, with 16 bases spanning the gap. DNA for the CDR3: TGTGCCAGCAGCTTTTGGGGGGGCGCGGAAGGCTACACCTTC. Its translation is CASSFWGGAEGYTF. Using reference TRBV11-2 and TRBJ1-2 for the parts outside the CDR3, the full variable domain is EAGVAQSPRYKIIEKRQSVAFWCNPISGHATLYWYQQILGQGPKLLIQFQNNGVVDDSQLPKDRFSAERLKGVDSTLKIQPAKLEDSAVYLCASSFWGGAEGYTFGSGTRLTVV.

The genes are TRBV4-1 and TRBJ1-2; TRBD1 aligns across 7 bases. There are 13 residues in the CDR3. Germline V lookup: CDR1 MGHRA, CDR2 YSYEKL. The ends lost 3 bases at V and 3 bases at J; junction bases unmatched: 1. The CDR3 nucleotides are TGCGCCAGCAGCCACGGGACAGACTATGGCTACACCTTC. Amino acids: CASSHGTDYGYTF.